The clone carrying this T cell receptor beta chain was found once. The antigen is unknown. The data were taken from a study of T cell responses to AZD1222 COVID-19 vaccine. The CDR3 has 13 residues. V was shortened by 3 bases and J by 8 bases, with 14 bases between the two germline ends. Germline CDR1 SGHRS, CDR2 YFSETQ. Measured with immunoSEQ multiplex PCR; TCRdb has only the in-frame clones, and not every one. This sample yields roughly 93,000 clones, of which about nine tenths are seen a single time; roughly 2.8% belongs to the top ten. Study outcomes and limitations: Baseline seropositivity characterized only a handful of AZD1222 recipients. Spike-specific TCR breadth and depth rose after two AZD1222 doses.

The material sequenced was peripheral blood, taken on day 0 of MenACWY control vaccination. The chain joins TRBV5-1 to TRBJ1-2, with D tentatively TRBD1 (6 bases). This receptor was obtained from an adult in good health. The CDR3 spells CASSSDSIEGYTF. CDR3 coding DNA: TGCGCCAGCAGCTCGGACAGCATAGAAGGCTACACCTTC.